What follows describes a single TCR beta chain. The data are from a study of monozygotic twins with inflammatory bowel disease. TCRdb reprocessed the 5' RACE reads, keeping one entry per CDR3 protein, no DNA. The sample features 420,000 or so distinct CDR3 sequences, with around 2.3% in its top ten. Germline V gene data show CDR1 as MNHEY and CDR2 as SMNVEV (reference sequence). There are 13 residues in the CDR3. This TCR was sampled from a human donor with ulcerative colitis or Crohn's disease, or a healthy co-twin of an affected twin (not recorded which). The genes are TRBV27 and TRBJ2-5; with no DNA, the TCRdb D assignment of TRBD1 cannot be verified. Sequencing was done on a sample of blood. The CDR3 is CARRAGGRETQYF.